This is a list of T cell receptor beta chains from one sample in a study of blood T cell repertoires in COVID-19. Assay: immunoSEQ multiplex PCR; the TCRdb copy retains only in-frame clones and omits some. Seen here are over 200,000 clones, about 85% observed once, and the top ten hold around a sixth. Sequencing used peripheral blood. The receptor source for this set is a woman of 80 years or more with active or convalescent COVID-19. Both conserved end residues are part of each CDR3. D genes are given only for firm matches. The size of a clone is reported for some rows only, either as once, few or many, or as a class for expanded clones.

size: -
V: TRBV20-1
D: -
J: TRBJ2-2
DNA: TGCAGTGCTAGTAATCCAGTCACCGGGGAGCTGTTTTTT
CDR3: CSASNPVTGELFF

size: -
V: TRBV18
D: TRBD2
J: TRBJ2-1
DNA: TGTGCCAGCTCACCAAAAGTCGGACTAGGGGTTGAGCAGTTCTTC
CDR3: CASSPKVGLGVEQFF

size: once
V: TRBV19
D: -
J: TRBJ1-5
DNA: TGTGCCAGTAGTATAGCAGGGGACGGTCAGCCCCAGCATTTT
CDR3: CASSIAGDGQPQHF

size: few
V: TRBV7-3
D: TRBD2
J: TRBJ2-5
DNA: TGTGCCAGCAGCTTAAATTTGGGAGGGGCCCAGTACTTC
CDR3: CASSLNLGGAQYF

size: -
V: TRBV9
D: TRBD1
J: TRBJ1-3
DNA: TGTGCCAGCAGCCCACAGACAGGGGTGACTGGAAACACCATATATTTT
CDR3: CASSPQTGVTGNTIYF

size: -
V: TRBV3-1/TRBV3-2
D: TRBD2
J: TRBJ2-3
DNA: TGTGCCAGCAGCCTGTCCGGGACTAGCGGGAGTACAGATACGCAGTATTTT
CDR3: CASSLSGTSGSTDTQYF

size: -
V: TRBV9
D: -
J: TRBJ1-5
DNA: TGTGCCAGCAGCCCGCGAGGTGACTACAATCAGCCCCAGCATTTT
CDR3: CASSPRGDYNQPQHF

size: -
V: TRBV5-1
D: -
J: TRBJ2-7
DNA: TGCGCCAGCAGCCCCTATACAGGGGGGGTTTACGAGCAGTACTTC
CDR3: CASSPYTGGVYEQYF

size: -
V: TRBV2
D: TRBD2
J: TRBJ2-1
DNA: TGTGCCAGCAGTGAAATGCGGGGGGAGAATGAGCAGTTCTTC
CDR3: CASSEMRGENEQFF

size: -
V: TRBV5-1
D: -
J: TRBJ1-2
DNA: TGCGCCAGCAGCTTGGCCCCCCGTGGGAGTTCAAACTATGGCTACACCTTC
CDR3: CASSLAPRGSSNYGYTF

size: -
V: TRBV18
D: TRBD1
J: TRBJ1-5
DNA: TGTGCCAGCTCCACAGGGGTAGATCAGCCCCAGCATTTT
CDR3: CASSTGVDQPQHF

size: -
V: TRBV28
D: TRBD1
J: TRBJ2-5
DNA: TGTGCCAGCAGTTTGGCACAGGGGACCCTTCAGGGGAAAGAGACCCAGTACTTC
CDR3: CASSLAQGTLQGKETQYF

size: -
V: TRBV9
D: -
J: TRBJ1-2
DNA: TGTGCCAGCAGCGTAGCTGAGACAGGCAACTATGGCTACACCTTC
CDR3: CASSVAETGNYGYTF

size: -
V: TRBV7-3
D: -
J: TRBJ1-1
DNA: TGTGCCAGCAGGGAAGGAGGACACACTGAAGCTTTCTTT
CDR3: CASREGGHTEAFF

size: -
V: TRBV21-1
D: -
J: TRBJ2-3
DNA: TGTGCCAGCAGCAGCGAAGCGGGAGGGGTGTTTAGCACAGATACGCAGTATTTT
CDR3: CASSSEAGGVFSTDTQYF

size: once
V: TRBV6-5
D: TRBD1
J: TRBJ1-6
DNA: TGTGCCAGCAGTTACTCGACAGGGTGGAGGGCACCCCTCCACTTT
CDR3: CASSYSTGWRAPLHF

size: -
V: TRBV9
D: TRBD1
J: TRBJ2-4
DNA: TGTGCCAGCAGCGTAGCTGGGACAGGGGTTGGGGCCAAAAACATTCAGTACTTC
CDR3: CASSVAGTGVGAKNIQYF

size: -
V: TRBV14
D: TRBD2
J: TRBJ2-5
DNA: TGTGCCAGCAGCCAAATTGGGACTAGCGGGGGAGAGACCCAGTACTTC
CDR3: CASSQIGTSGGETQYF

size: once
V: TRBV28
D: -
J: TRBJ2-7
DNA: TGTGCCAGCAGTTTATCGTCCGGGGGAACGTACGAGCAGTACTTC
CDR3: CASSLSSGGTYEQYF

size: -
V: TRBV3-1/TRBV3-2
D: TRBD1
J: TRBJ1-1
DNA: TGTGCCAGCAGCCAAAGGGCAGGGGGCACTGAAGCTTTCTTT
CDR3: CASSQRAGGTEAFF

size: few
V: TRBV5-1
D: -
J: TRBJ1-6
DNA: TGCGCCAGCAGCTCACAGGGACGGGCACCCCTCCACTTT
CDR3: CASSSQGRAPLHF

size: few
V: TRBV6-5
D: TRBD1
J: TRBJ1-2
DNA: TGTGCCACCATTAACAGGGGCAACTATGGCTACACCTTC
CDR3: CATINRGNYGYTF

size: few
V: TRBV12-5
D: TRBD1
J: TRBJ1-4
DNA: TGTGCTAGTGGTCCCGGACAGGGGGAGAGTGAAAAACTGTTTTTT
CDR3: CASGPGQGESEKLFF

size: -
V: TRBV19
D: TRBD2
J: TRBJ2-7
DNA: TGTGCCGGGGGGGTTCTAATGGCCGAGCAGTACTTC
CDR3: CAGGVLMAEQYF

size: -
V: TRBV5-4
D: -
J: TRBJ1-1
DNA: TGTGCCAGCAGCTTCGGAGGGACGGGCACTGAAGCTTTCTTT
CDR3: CASSFGGTGTEAFF

size: -
V: TRBV4-3
D: TRBD1
J: TRBJ2-3
DNA: TGCGCCAGCAGCTACTCCGGGACAGGGATGGCAGATACGCAGTATTTT
CDR3: CASSYSGTGMADTQYF

size: few
V: TRBV4-3
D: TRBD1
J: TRBJ1-4
DNA: TGCGCCAGCAGCCTCCAGGGGGCTGCAACTAATGAAAAACTGTTTTTT
CDR3: CASSLQGAATNEKLFF

size: -
V: TRBV11-3
D: -
J: TRBJ2-1
DNA: TGTGCCAGCAGCTTATCTCCGGGGGGCTATGAGCAGTTCTTC
CDR3: CASSLSPGGYEQFF

size: few
V: TRBV30
D: -
J: TRBJ2-2
DNA: TGTGCCTGGAGTGTACGTAGCACCGGGGAGCTGTTTTTT
CDR3: CAWSVRSTGELFF

size: -
V: TRBV28
D: -
J: TRBJ1-6
DNA: TGTGCCAGCAGTTTACGGGACAACGTTCTCCGATCACCCCTCCACTTT
CDR3: CASSLRDNVLRSPLHF

size: -
V: TRBV7-9
D: TRBD2
J: TRBJ2-2
DNA: TGTGCCAGCAGCCCCACGGGAGGGACTTGGAACACCGGGGAGCTGTTTTTT
CDR3: CASSPTGGTWNTGELFF

size: -
V: TRBV6-6
D: TRBD1
J: TRBJ1-2
DNA: TGTGCCAGCAGTGACAGGGAGTATGGCGGCTACACCTTC
CDR3: CASSDREYGGYTF

size: -
V: TRBV9
D: -
J: TRBJ1-3
DNA: TGTGCCAGCAGCCCATCGGGGGGAGGGCTCTATGGAAACACCATATATTTT
CDR3: CASSPSGGGLYGNTIYF

size: -
V: TRBV5-4
D: -
J: TRBJ1-3
DNA: TGTGCCAGCAGCACTCCCCAGGGTGGTGCTGGAAACACCATATATTTT
CDR3: CASSTPQGGAGNTIYF

size: few
V: TRBV15
D: TRBD2
J: TRBJ2-7
DNA: TGTGCCACCAGCAGAGTAGCGGGGGGCTCCTACGAGCAGTACTTC
CDR3: CATSRVAGGSYEQYF

size: few
V: TRBV24-1
D: -
J: TRBJ1-4
DNA: TGTGCCACCAGTGATGGAGGGTCAGATGAAAAACTGTTTTTT
CDR3: CATSDGGSDEKLFF

size: -
V: TRBV10-3
D: TRBD2
J: TRBJ2-3
DNA: TGTGCCATCAGTGAGTCGGGACTAGCGGGCACAGATACGCAGTATTTT
CDR3: CAISESGLAGTDTQYF

size: -
V: TRBV19
D: TRBD2
J: TRBJ2-7
DNA: TGTGCCAGTAGTGCCGGGACTAGCGGGGGGCCCTACGAGCAGTACTTC
CDR3: CASSAGTSGGPYEQYF

size: -
V: TRBV12-3/TRBV12-4
D: -
J: TRBJ1-1
DNA: TGTGCCAGCAGTTTTATACTAAGCACTGAAGCTTTCTTT
CDR3: CASSFILSTEAFF

size: -
V: TRBV12-3/TRBV12-4
D: -
J: TRBJ2-2
DNA: TGTGCCAGCAGTTTAAGTGAAACTGAGCTGTTTTTT
CDR3: CASSLSETELFF

size: -
V: TRBV27
D: TRBD2
J: TRBJ2-3
DNA: TGTGCCAGCAGTTTAATGGGAACGGGAGGAGATACGCAGTATTTT
CDR3: CASSLMGTGGDTQYF

size: -
V: TRBV5-4
D: TRBD1
J: TRBJ1-5
DNA: TGTGCCATCGCACCGGACAGGGGACAGCCCCAGCATTTT
CDR3: CAIAPDRGQPQHF

size: -
V: TRBV28
D: -
J: TRBJ2-7
DNA: TGTGCCAGCAGCGCCCTTAAAACGGGGAAGGGCCTCTCCTACGAGCAGTACTTC
CDR3: CASSALKTGKGLSYEQYF

size: -
V: TRBV5-1
D: TRBD2
J: TRBJ2-5
DNA: TGCGCCAGCAGCTTGGCCGCAGCGGGAGGGATCGAGACCCAGTACTTC
CDR3: CASSLAAAGGIETQYF

size: -
V: TRBV18
D: -
J: TRBJ1-1
DNA: TGTGCCAGCTCACCAACCAGGGGGAACACTGAAGCTTTCTTT
CDR3: CASSPTRGNTEAFF

size: -
V: TRBV28
D: TRBD1
J: TRBJ1-1
DNA: TGTGCCAGCAACCTACAGGGGCTGAGCACTGAAGCTTTCTTT
CDR3: CASNLQGLSTEAFF

size: few
V: TRBV7-2
D: TRBD2
J: TRBJ2-6
DNA: TGTGCCAGCAGCTTAGCTCTAGCGGGGGCCGTGGGGGCCAACGTCCTGACTTTC
CDR3: CASSLALAGAVGANVLTF

size: -
V: TRBV4-1
D: -
J: TRBJ2-1
DNA: TGCGCCAGCAGCCAAGATGGGGGGAGGAATGAGCAGTTCTTC
CDR3: CASSQDGGRNEQFF

size: -
V: TRBV7-9
D: -
J: TRBJ2-1
DNA: TGTGCCAGCAGCCGACGACAGGCGACCTACAATGAGCAGTTCTTC
CDR3: CASSRRQATYNEQFF

size: -
V: TRBV6-1
D: -
J: TRBJ2-7
DNA: TGTGCCAGCAGTGACAGGGTAGCCTACGAGCAGTACTTC
CDR3: CASSDRVAYEQYF

size: -
V: TRBV5-1
D: -
J: TRBJ2-3
DNA: TGCGCCAGCAGCTTGGGACTGGCCCCTTCCCCAGATACGCAGTATTTT
CDR3: CASSLGLAPSPDTQYF

size: few
V: TRBV27
D: -
J: TRBJ2-2
DNA: TGTGCCAGCAGTCCGACAGTCACCGGGGAGCTGTTTTTT
CDR3: CASSPTVTGELFF

size: -
V: TRBV5-1
D: TRBD1
J: TRBJ2-7
DNA: TGCGCCAGCAGCTTGGGGACGCCGGGACAGGGGATTTACGAGCAGTACTTC
CDR3: CASSLGTPGQGIYEQYF

size: -
V: TRBV5-6
D: -
J: TRBJ2-7
DNA: TGTGCCAGCAGCACGGCCTACGAGCAGTACTTC
CDR3: CASSTAYEQYF

size: few
V: TRBV7-3
D: -
J: TRBJ2-5
DNA: TGTGCCAGCAGCCCCCCCGGGGTTGCAGAGACCCAGTACTTC
CDR3: CASSPPGVAETQYF